A selection of T cell receptor beta chains follows, all from one sample in a study of early T cells in non-severe SARS-CoV-2 infection. TCRdb analysed the 5' RACE reads with MiXCR anew, one entry per CDR3 protein. The table records 80,000 to 95,000 distinct CDR3 sequences, 12% of them present only once. Material: whole blood. These receptors were collected from an adult who was a healthcare worker with PCR-confirmed SARS-CoV-2 infection or an uninfected control (not recorded which). CDR3s include the opening cysteine and the closing phenylalanine or tryptophan. The D gene is left open where the match is weak. A row's size may be missing; if present it is once, few, many or a size class.

NA	TRBV9	TRBJ2-1	TRBD2	TGTGCCAGCAGCGCGGGGGGAGGAGCGGACCTCGGTGAGCAGTTCTTC	CASSAGGGADLGEQFF
NA	TRBV3-1	TRBJ1-1	TRBD1	TGTGCCAGCAGCCAAGTGTGGACAGGGAACACTGAAGCTTTCTTT	CASSQVWTGNTEAFF
many	TRBV5-1	TRBJ2-3	NA	TGCGCCAGCAGCTTGGACGGGGGCGTAGGCACAGATACGCAGTATTTT	CASSLDGGVGTDTQYF
NA	TRBV2	TRBJ2-7	NA	TGTGCCAGCAGTTCGTTCGGGGCGGGCGACGAGCAGTACTTC	CASSSFGAGDEQYF
NA	TRBV14	TRBJ1-6	NA	TGTGCCAGCAGCCGGGGGTCTTATAATTCACCCCTCCACTTT	CASSRGSYNSPLHF
few	TRBV9	TRBJ2-7	TRBD1	TGTGCCAGCAGGGGACAGCGATCCTACGAGCAGTACTTC	CASRGQRSYEQYF
few	TRBV12-3/TRBV12-4	TRBJ1-5	NA	TGTGCCAGCAGTACCCTGTCCATCAATCAGCCCCAGCATTTT	CASSTLSINQPQHF
NA	TRBV12-5	TRBJ1-1	TRBD1	TGTGCTAGTGGTTTGTCCTACAGGGGGGGGTCTGAAGCTTTCTTT	CASGLSYRGGSEAFF
few	TRBV7-9	TRBJ2-2	TRBD2	TGTGCCAGCATCAGCGGGGGCGCCCCGAACACCGGGGAGCTGTTTTTT	CASISGGAPNTGELFF
NA	TRBV20-1	TRBJ2-7	TRBD1	TGCAGTGCAACGGCCCGGGACAGGGTCTACGAGCAGTACTTC	CSATARDRVYEQYF
few	TRBV7-9	TRBJ2-1	NA	TGTGCCAGCAGCTTAATAGCGGCCCCATCCAATGAGCAGTTCTTC	CASSLIAAPSNEQFF
few	TRBV6-4	TRBJ2-5	NA	TGTGCCAGCAGCATTCAACCAGGTTCGGAGACCCAGTACTTC	CASSIQPGSETQYF
few	TRBV20-1	TRBJ2-3	NA	TGCAGTGCTAGAGATCTCGCCAACACAGATACGCAGTATTTT	CSARDLANTDTQYF
many	TRBV7-9	TRBJ2-1	NA	TGTGCCAGCAGCTTAGGGGGATCGTTCTACAATGAGCAGTTCTTC	CASSLGGSFYNEQFF
many	TRBV20-1	TRBJ1-1	NA	TGCAGTGCTAGAGGGACCAGGGATCAATTGAACACTGAAGCTTTCTTT	CSARGTRDQLNTEAFF
NA	TRBV5-5	TRBJ2-2	NA	TGTGCCAGCAGCGGAATCCCCCACACCGGGGAGCTGTTTTTT	CASSGIPHTGELFF
NA	TRBV6-1	TRBJ2-3	NA	TGTGCCAGCCCTGCCTTGTGGGGCACAGATACGCAGTATTTT	CASPALWGTDTQYF
few	TRBV7-9	TRBJ2-3	TRBD2	TGTGCCAGCAGCCCCTTGCTAGCGGGAGCGCGCACAGATACGCAGTATTTT	CASSPLLAGARTDTQYF
many	TRBV12-3/TRBV12-4	TRBJ1-1	TRBD1	TGTGCCAGCAGACGGGACAGCCCTAACACTGAAGCTTTCTTT	CASRRDSPNTEAFF
NA	TRBV5-1	TRBJ1-1	NA	TGCGCCAGCAGCTTTCAGGGACCCTACACTGAAGCTTTCTTT	CASSFQGPYTEAFF
NA	TRBV19	TRBJ2-5	TRBD2	TGTGCCAGTAGTGGGCGGACTAGCGGAGACCAAGAGACCCAGTACTTC	CASSGRTSGDQETQYF
few	TRBV4-1	TRBJ2-7	NA	TGCGCCAGCAGCCCTCGGGCAGATCCATACGAGCAGTACTTC	CASSPRADPYEQYF
NA	TRBV11-2	TRBJ2-2	TRBD2	TGTGCCAGCAGCTTCGGACTAGCGGCGGGCGGGGAGCTGTTTTTT	CASSFGLAAGGELFF
NA	TRBV29-1	TRBJ1-4	NA	TGCAGCGCTGAGCGTGGGAGCGGCGAAAAACTGTTTTTT	CSAERGSGEKLFF
few	TRBV11-2	TRBJ1-4	TRBD1	TGTGCCAGCAGCTTGGGACAGGGGGTCGGTGAAAAACTGTTTTTT	CASSLGQGVGEKLFF
few	TRBV3-1	TRBJ2-6	TRBD2	TGTGCCAGCAGCCTTGGACTAGCGGGAGGGACTGGGGCCAACGTCCTGACTTTC	CASSLGLAGGTGANVLTF
NA	TRBV20-1	TRBJ2-3	NA	TGCAGTGCCCCTTCGACTAGTTTAGCGCAGTATTTT	CSAPSTSLAQYF
many	TRBV29-1	TRBJ1-1	NA	TGCAGCGTCGTTGACACTGAAGCTTTCTTT	CSVVDTEAFF
many	TRBV29-1	TRBJ2-5	NA	TGCAGCGTTGAAGATCCTTACCAGGAGACCCAGTACTTC	CSVEDPYQETQYF
few	TRBV7-2	TRBJ2-1	TRBD1	TGTGCCAGCAGTCCCGGACAGGGCAACCCGTTCTTC	CASSPGQGNPFF
NA	TRBV5-1	TRBJ2-1	TRBD2	TGCGCCAGCAGTAGGGGACTAGACAATGACAATGAGCAGTTCTTC	CASSRGLDNDNEQFF